The clone carrying this TCR beta chain was observed a few times. Its antigen is undetermined. Germline V gene data show CDR1 as SGHNT and CDR2 as YENEEA. Trimming cost V 5 bases and J 2 bases; bases outside gene matches: 8. The CDR3 is made up of 15 amino acids. This sample is drawn from a study of immune heterogeneity within non-small cell lung tumors. About the research overall: Of the tumors, several were squamous cell, about ten non-squamous, and 1 not otherwise specified. Study outcomes and limitations: Local T-cell clonality was recorded as moderately but significantly correlated with local tumor mutational burden, with R about 0.35. Tumor sites in a patient shared identical dominant CDR3 beta clonotypes and also carried site-unique high-frequency clones.

The TCR beta CDR3 region underwent multiplex PCR amplification with 32 V and 13 J primers. From the multiplex PCR reads, TCRdb called clonotypes with MiXCR, one entry per CDR3 protein. The sample lists roughly 10,000 distinct CDR3 sequences; about a fifth were seen once. Bulk tumor genomic DNA constituted the template, at about 600 ng per sample. In surgery, several biopsies were collected from each primary tumor at widely spaced sites. Enrolled patients presented with newly diagnosed, previously untreated non-small cell lung cancer and underwent curative surgery. Each donor was a newly diagnosed non-small cell lung cancer patient undergoing surgery with curative intent.

The chain has TRBV11-3 and TRBJ2-5; 7 bases are a match to TRBD1. The clonotype comes from a man between 60 and 70 years old with non-small cell lung cancer. Material for sequencing was lung tumor tissue. CDR3 amino acids: CASSQGPGQQETQYF. In DNA, the CDR3 is TGTGCCAGCAGCCAAGGCCCGGGACAGCAAGAGACCCAGTACTTC.